This TCR beta chain was recovered during a study of identical twins. TCRdb processed the 5' RACE reads anew with MiXCR; each CDR3 protein has one entry. This table has approximately 530,000 distinct CDR3 sequences, 20% to 25% appearing once. This clonotype showed up just a few times. The CDR3 has 20 amino acids. The junction had 16 bases not matched to a gene; V was cut back by 4 bases and J by 0 bases. The germline V gene encodes CDR1 KGHDR and CDR2 SFDVKD. The same data also contributed to another study, on yellow fever vaccine responses in identical twins.

The sample was CD4+ T cells sorted from blood. The sequence was obtained from a woman under 30 in good health. The chain has TRBV24-1 and TRBJ2-1; 8 nucleotides agree with TRBD2. DNA of the CDR3: TGTGCCACCAGTGACTCGGGACTAAGCGGGAGATGGAGCTCCTACAATGAGCAGTTCTTC. Its protein product is CATSDSGLSGRWSSYNEQFF.